The 8 T cell receptor beta chains below all came from one sample that was sequenced in a study of blood T cell repertoires in COVID-19 (dated by TCRdb to about 2020). The library was built by means of the immunoSEQ multiplex PCR assay. Entries here come from immuneACCESS through TCRdb and include only in-frame sequences with V and J called. Some clones fail to appear in such tables; in the studies checked, an unresolved V gene covers under half of the shortfall, and the cause of the remainder is unknown. The sample yields 200,000 to 250,000 clones; approximately 84% were counted once. About 8.3% of the sample rests with the top ten. The specimen sequenced was peripheral blood. Receptors originate from a woman older than 75 with COVID-19, enrolled during active disease.

This clone was seen ten or more times. The gene calls are TRBV29-1 and TRBJ1-1, with D maybe TRBD1 (6 bases). The CDR3 extends over 12 amino acids. The V end lost 7 bases, the J end lost 6 bases, and 15 bases lay between the germline ends. Germline V gene data show CDR1 as SQVTM and CDR2 as ANQGSEA. CDR3 sequence (DNA): TGCAGCGCTTACTCAGGGGCCCCTGAAGCTTTCTTT. It is translated as CSAYSGAPEAFF.

The chain employs TRBV16 and TRBJ2-2; D is unresolved. Trimming took off 5 bases at V and 6 bases at J, with 7 bases between the two ends. The CDR3 totals 12 residues. Germline-derived CDR1 and CDR2 are KGHSY and FQNENV. The CDR3: CASSTVAGELFF. In DNA form, the CDR3 reads TGTGCCAGCAGCACGGTGGCCGGGGAGCTGTTTTTT.

The chain has TRBV2 and TRBJ2-1; 7 bases line up with TRBD1. The CDR3 runs to 15 residues. The V segment lost 9 bases and the J segment 5 bases; nucleotides outside the gene matches: 13. CDR1 and CDR2 from the germline V gene are SNHLY and FYNNEI. As DNA, the CDR3 is TGTGCCAGTATTAACAGGGGCCCTGGGGACAATGAGCAGTTCTTC. Amino acid sequence: CASINRGPGDNEQFF.

J is TRBJ1-4 and V is TRBV5-1; 9 nucleotides agree with TRBD1. J lost 1 base, V lost 4 bases, and 8 bases had no gene match. CDR3 length: 17 residues. Per germline, CDR1 SGHRS and CDR2 YFSETQ. Here the CDR3 DNA reads TGCGCCAGCAGCGGCGGACAGGGGATTGGAACTAATGAAAAACTGTTTTTT. Translated, it gives CASSGGQGIGTNEKLFF.

The V and J genes are TRBV3-1 (or the pseudogene TRBV3-2) and TRBJ2-7, with D hard to call. V was shortened by 1 base and J by 3 bases, with 13 bases between the two germline ends. The CDR3 is 15 residues long. Germline V gene sequence: CDR1 LGHDT, CDR2 YNNKEL (reference sequence). The CDR3 sequence is CASSQVSRSDYEQYF. The CDR3 DNA follows: TGTGCCAGCAGCCAAGTGTCCCGGAGTGACTACGAGCAGTACTTC.

The genes are TRBV19 and TRBJ1-2; D unresolved. The V end was cut by 7 bases, the J end by 1 base, with 13 bases between. CDR3 length: 14 residues. Germline V CDR1 and CDR2: LNHDA, SQIVND (reference sequence). This CDR3 reads CASTTLFRNYGYTF. The CDR3 DNA reads as TGTGCCAGTACTACCTTATTCCGTAACTATGGCTACACCTTC.

V gene TRBV6-5 combines with J gene TRBJ1-5, with 8 bases matching TRBD1. Germline-derived CDR1 and CDR2 are MNHEY and SVGAGI. The CDR3 contains 15 residues. Trimming removed 6 bases from V and 2 bases from J; junction bases left unmatched: 6. CDR3 sequence reads: CASSQTGVGNQPQHF. In DNA form, the CDR3 reads TGTGCCAGCAGCCAGACAGGGGTTGGCAATCAGCCCCAGCATTTT.

This clone was detected only once. V is TRBV7-9 and J is TRBJ2-1; TRBD1 agrees at 12 bases. This CDR3 has 15 amino acids. Trimming removed 3 bases from V and 6 bases from J; junction bases left unmatched: 3. Per the germline V gene, CDR1 is SEHNR and CDR2 is FQNEAQ (reference sequence). CDR3 loop: CASSLGQGAANEQFF. Here the CDR3 DNA reads TGTGCCAGCAGCTTGGGACAGGGGGCGGCCAATGAGCAGTTCTTC. The full variable domain, completed using reference TRBV7-9 and TRBJ2-1, is DTGVSQNPRHKITKRGQNVTFRCDPISEHNRLYWYRQTLGQGPEFLTYFQNEAQLEKSRLLSDRFSAERPKGSFSTLEIQRTEQGDSAMYLCASSLGQGAANEQFFGPGTRLTVL.